This section outlines one T cell receptor (beta chain) sequence together with its context. Only in-frame clones appear in the TCRdb table, and some are missing; sequencing was by immunoSEQ multiplex PCR. The sample carries about 220,000 clones, almost 85% recorded once. This record comes from a study of blood T cell repertoires in COVID-19. Looked up from germline, CDR1 is MNHEY and CDR2 is SVGAGI. CDR3 length equals 14 residues. The ends lost 4 bases at V and 6 bases at J; junction bases unmatched: 6. All recovered Cohort 3 donors got two negative PCRs, got clearance, or saw symptom resolution. The gene calls are TRBV6-5 and TRBJ2-5; 9 bases line up with TRBD1. Material for sequencing was PBMCs or T cells enriched from blood (not recorded which). The sequence came from a man between 40 and 49 years old who had recovered from COVID-19. This CDR3 is CASSSGTGTQTQYF. The CDR3 nucleotides read TGTGCCAGCAGTTCCGGGACAGGGACGCAGACCCAGTACTTC.